This is a list of T cell receptor beta chains from one sample in a study of cytotoxic CD8 clonotypes in ibrutinib-treated CLL. Assay: immunoSEQ multiplex PCR; the TCRdb copy retains only in-frame clones and omits some. The sample lists 27,000 or so clones; approximately 85% were seen once. The sequencing used PBMCs, collected after 24 months of ibrutinib treatment. All receptors derive from a human donor with chronic lymphocytic leukemia. Both conserved end residues are part of each CDR3. The D gene is left open where the match is weak. Part of the rows lack a size; the others show once, few, many or a class for expanded clones.

abundance	j_gene	d_gene	v_gene	CDR3nt	CDR3aa
large	TRBJ1-2	-	TRBV10-1	TGCGTCGGCCCTCTTGGGGGCGACTATGGCTACACCTTC	CVGPLGGDYGYTF
-	TRBJ1-1	-	TRBV11-3	TGTGCCAGCAGCTTAGAGAAAAACACTGAAGCTTTCTTT	CASSLEKNTEAFF
-	TRBJ1-1	-	TRBV14	TGTGCCAGCAGGGCCCTACAGGGAGGTGGGGGTGAAGCTTTCTTT	CASRALQGGGGEAFF
once	TRBJ1-1	TRBD1	TRBV18	TGTGCCAGCTCACGGGACAGGGACACTGAAGCTTTCTTT	CASSRDRDTEAFF
-	TRBJ1-2	TRBD1	TRBV27	TGTGCCAGCAGTAAGGGACAGTCGGGGGGCTACACCTTC	CASSKGQSGGYTF
-	TRBJ1-2	-	TRBV7-9	TGTGCCAGCAGCTTAGATTTCAGGGATGGCTACACCTTC	CASSLDFRDGYTF
few	TRBJ1-2	-	TRBV28	TGTGCCAGCAGTTTAGGGGGGTTCGGCTATGGCTACACCTTC	CASSLGGFGYGYTF
-	TRBJ2-2	-	TRBV7-2	TGTGCCAGCAGCTTCTCCGGGACTTCCCTTTATCAGTCCGGGGAGCTGTTTTTT	CASSFSGTSLYQSGELFF
-	TRBJ1-3	TRBD1	TRBV19	TGTGCCAGTAGTATAGAGGGGACAGTCTTCGGAAACACCATATATTTT	CASSIEGTVFGNTIYF
-	TRBJ2-7	-	TRBV9	TGTGCCAGCAGCGTAGCGGCAGACTTAACCTACGAGCAGTACTTC	CASSVAADLTYEQYF
medium-sized	TRBJ2-7	-	TRBV19	TGTGCCAGTAGTACAGCACAGGGCTCCTACGAGCAGTACTTC	CASSTAQGSYEQYF
-	TRBJ1-1	-	TRBV11-1	TGTGCCAGCAGCTCATACAGGGATGCCACTGAAGCTTTCTTT	CASSSYRDATEAFF
-	TRBJ2-7	TRBD2	TRBV5-1	TGCGCCAGCAGCTTGGCTAGCGGATCGACTTACGAGCAGTACTTC	CASSLASGSTYEQYF
-	TRBJ1-2	TRBD1	TRBV5-4	TGTGCCAGCAGCTTACAGGGGCTCGACTATGGCTACACCTTC	CASSLQGLDYGYTF
-	TRBJ1-2	-	TRBV7-2	TGTGCCAGCAGCACCTGGAACAGGAATGGCTACACCTTC	CASSTWNRNGYTF
-	TRBJ1-2	TRBD1	TRBV6-6	TGTGCCAGCAGCTATCCGGGACAGGGGTTTTGGTATGGCTACACCTTC	CASSYPGQGFWYGYTF